This T cell receptor (beta chain) was retrieved from a study of blood T cell repertoires in COVID-19. Across the whole study: Sources were T cells, B-cell-depleted T cells, or PBMCs; the material itself was cDNA or gDNA.

Only in-frame clones appear in the TCRdb table, and some are missing; sequencing was by immunoSEQ multiplex PCR. The sample has 150,000 to 200,000 clones; approximately 86% are singletons. The V end was cut by 3 bases, the J end by 0 bases, with 12 bases between. CDR1 and CDR2 from the germline V gene are DFQATT and SNEGSKA (reference sequence). The CDR3 consists of 15 residues. V and J are TRBV20-1 and TRBJ2-1; no reliable D call. Sequences were obtained from peripheral blood. The clonotype comes from a man between 60 and 75 years old with acute or convalescent COVID-19. This chain's CDR3 is CSASPTPTSYNEQFF. CDR3 nucleotide sequence: TGCAGTGCTAGTCCGACTCCAACCTCCTACAATGAGCAGTTCTTC.